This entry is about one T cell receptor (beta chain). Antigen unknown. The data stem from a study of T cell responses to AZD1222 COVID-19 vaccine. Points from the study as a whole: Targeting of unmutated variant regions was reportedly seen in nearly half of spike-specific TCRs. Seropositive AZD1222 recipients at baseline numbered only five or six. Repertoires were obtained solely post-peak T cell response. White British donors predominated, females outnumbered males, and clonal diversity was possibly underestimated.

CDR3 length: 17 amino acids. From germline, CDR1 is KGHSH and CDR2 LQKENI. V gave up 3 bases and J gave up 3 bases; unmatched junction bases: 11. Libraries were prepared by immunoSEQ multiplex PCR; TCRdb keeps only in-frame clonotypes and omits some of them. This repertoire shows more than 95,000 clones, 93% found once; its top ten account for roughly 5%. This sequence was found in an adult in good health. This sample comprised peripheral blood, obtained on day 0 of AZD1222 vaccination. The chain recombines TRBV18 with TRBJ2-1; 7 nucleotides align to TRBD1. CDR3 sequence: CASSPFQGTENYNEQFF. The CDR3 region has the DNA TGTGCCAGCTCACCCTTTCAAGGGACAGAGAACTACAATGAGCAGTTCTTC.